The 22 T cell receptor beta chains below come from one sample, sequenced in a study of vaccination and CD4 T cells after COVID-19. The study sequenced cultured CD4+ T cell DNA using the Oncomine TCR Beta short-read assay. Each CDR3 protein gets one entry after TCRdb re-called the PCR reads with MiXCR. The sample includes approximately 25,000 distinct CDR3 sequences, 62% of them seen just once. Antigen specificity for these receptors is unknown. Treatment meaning: approximately 9-day PBMC culture with coronavirus spike peptide pools or control peptides (ViraFEST assay). Sequenced material: CD4+ T cells from blood, cultured in vitro. Every receptor here comes from a human donor who had recovered from COVID-19.

This clonotype was observed a handful of times. The chain has TRBV20-1 and TRBJ2-5; D ambiguous. Germline CDR1 DFQATT, CDR2 SNEGSKA (reference sequence). V lost 3 bases to trimming and J lost 2 bases, with 4 bases between them. This CDR3 spans 11 amino acids. The CDR3 sequence is CSASPQETQYF. DNA for the CDR3: TGCAGTGCTAGTCCGCAAGAGACCCAGTACTTC.

The genes are TRBV6-5 and TRBJ1-1; TRBD1 might be the D (6 bases). Germline loops: CDR1 MNHEY, CDR2 SVGAGI. The CDR3 covers 14 residues. The V end lost 4 bases, the J end lost 1 base, and 10 bases lay between the germline ends. The DNA of the CDR3 is TGTGCCAGCAGTTTGGGACATACGAACACTGAAGCTTTCTTT. Translation gives CASSLGHTNTEAFF.

The genes are TRBV6-5 and TRBJ2-5; tentatively, D is TRBD1 or TRBD2 (5 bases each). This CDR3 contains 13 residues. Germline assignment: CDR1 MNHEY and CDR2 SVGAGI. Trimming took off 2 bases at V and 1 base at J, with 5 bases between the two ends. CDR3 protein: CASSYGGQETQYF. In DNA form, the CDR3 reads TGTGCCAGCAGTTACGGGGGCCAAGAGACCCAGTACTTC.

This clonotype was observed a few times. V usage is TRBV24-1 and J usage is TRBJ2-2; a possible D gene is TRBD2 (6 bases). This CDR3 has 21 amino acids. The V gene lost 5 bases and the J gene lost 6 bases, with 33 bases spanning the gap. Germline V gene data show CDR1 as KGHDR and CDR2 as SFDVKD. The CDR3, as DNA: TGTGCCACCAGTGCTACGACGAGCCTTTCACGGGAGAGGTTTTATTCCGGGGAGCTGTTTTTT. Translation: CATSATTSLSRERFYSGELFF.

J is TRBJ1-5 and V is TRBV28; TRBD1 is a possible D gene (5 bases). Trimming stripped 4 bases from V and 0 bases from J, with 19 bases between. Germline CDR1 reads MDHEN; CDR2 reads SYDVKM. The CDR3 contains 18 residues. The CDR3: CASSYPGRGVYSNQPQHF. The DNA for the CDR3 is TGTGCCAGCAGTTACCCTGGACGGGGGGTCTATAGCAATCAGCCCCAGCATTTT.

A word on this clonotype: Relative to the germline gene, one junction end is altered; a read error may explain this. The rearrangement joins TRBV12-3 or TRBV12-4 to TRBJ2-3, with TRBD2 matching over 15 bases. The CDR3 is made up of 15 amino acids. The chain's CDR3 is CASSPGLAGGLPPGF. The CDR3 DNA reads as TGTGCCAGCAGCCCAGGACTAGCGGGAGGGCTCCCCCCGGGTTTT.

The rearrangement uses TRBV19 and TRBJ1-6; D ambiguous. With 5 bases removed from V and 3 bases from J, the gap between germline ends came to 11 bases. The CDR3 spans 15 residues. Germline V lookup: CDR1 LNHDA, CDR2 SQIVND (reference sequence). CDR3 in amino acids: CASSPYGDYNSPLHF. The CDR3 DNA reads TGTGCCAGTAGTCCCTACGGTGACTATAATTCACCCCTCCACTTT.

The CDR3 spells CASSPSGAGSYGYTF. In nucleotides, the CDR3 is TGTGCCAGCAGCCCCTCCGGGGCAGGGAGCTATGGCTACACCTTC. The chain is built from TRBV6-1 and TRBJ1-2; TRBD1 is a possible D gene (5 bases). The CDR3 is 15 amino acids. Germline values: CDR1 MNHNS, CDR2 SASEGT. Trimming took off 6 bases at V and 4 bases at J, with 18 bases between the two ends.

This chain links TRBV7-2 with TRBJ2-3; TRBD1 matches at 7 bases. Per germline, CDR1 SGHTA and CDR2 FQGNSA. The CDR3 spans 13 residues. J gave up 5 bases and V 5 bases, and 4 bases lay outside the gene matches. In nucleotides, the CDR3 is TGTGCCAGCAGCACGACAGGGTTAGATACGCAGTATTTT. It specifies CASSTTGLDTQYF.

The chain couples TRBV11-2 to TRBJ1-1, with a weak D call TRBD1 (5 bases). Germline V lookup: CDR1 SGHAT, CDR2 FQNNGV. The V gene lost 7 bases and the J gene lost 2 bases, with 17 bases spanning the gap. This CDR3 is built from 15 residues. In DNA form, the CDR3 reads TGTGCCAGCACCTATTTTCTGGGACCCAACACTGAAGCTTTCTTT. Its translation: CASTYFLGPNTEAFF.

The chain recombines TRBV20-1 with TRBJ2-7; 13 nucleotides match TRBD2. The CDR3 runs to 16 residues. The germline V gene has CDR1 DFQATT and CDR2 SNEGSKA (reference sequence). After removal of 6 bases from V and 6 bases from J, the junction contained 14 bases not matched to a gene. In DNA form, the CDR3 reads TGCAGTGCCAGACTAGCGGGAGGCTCTATACTGGGCGAGCAGTACTTC. It translates to CSARLAGGSILGEQYF.

The chain couples TRBV6-1 to TRBJ1-1; 9 bases align to TRBD1. The germline gives CDR1 MNHNS, CDR2 SASEGT. The CDR3 covers 15 residues. V dropped 5 bases and J dropped 8; count of bases not matched to a gene: 12. As DNA, the CDR3 is TGTGCCAGCAGTACCCAGGGACAGGGAAGGGAGGAAGCTTTCTTT. Its protein product is CASSTQGQGREEAFF.

Relative to its sample, this clonotype is medium-sized. V and J are TRBV20-1 and TRBJ1-5; weak D call: TRBD1 (5 bases). The CDR3 covers 14 residues. The germline V and J ends were trimmed by 5 bases and 9 bases, with 20 bases remaining between them. Germline V gene data show CDR1 as DFQATT and CDR2 as SNEGSKA (reference sequence). The CDR3: CSAWTPDGRGPQHF. In DNA form, the CDR3 reads TGCAGTGCTTGGACCCCGGACGGTAGGGGGCCCCAGCATTTT.

The chain couples TRBV15 to TRBJ1-3; 8 nucleotides align to TRBD1. The J segment lost 4 bases and the V segment lost 1 base, leaving 3 bases of the junction unmatched. Germline loops: CDR1 LNHNV, CDR2 YYDKDF (reference sequence). The CDR3 has 15 amino acids. CDR3 sequence reads: CATSRGTGTGNTIYF. Here the CDR3 DNA reads TGTGCCACCAGCAGAGGGACAGGGACAGGAAACACCATATATTTT.

The rearrangement joins TRBV14 to TRBJ1-6; no clear D. V lost 4 bases and J lost 8, with 15 bases in between. The CDR3 is made up of 15 amino acids. Germline V CDR1 and CDR2: SGHDN, FVKESK. The CDR3 nucleotides are TGTGCCAGCAGCCCGTACCGGACCCGGGATTCACCCCTCCACTTT. Encoded protein: CASSPYRTRDSPLHF.

This clonotype appeared once. This rearrangement joins TRBV19 to TRBJ2-3; D is undetermined. Germline CDR1 LNHDA, CDR2 SQIVND (reference sequence). V dropped 8 bases and J dropped 8 bases, with 17 bases sitting between them. The CDR3 contains 13 residues. CDR3 amino acids: CASSTDFPGTQYF. CDR3 in DNA: TGTGCCAGTTCAACCGATTTTCCGGGTACGCAGTATTTT.

This clonotype was counted between two and nine times. The chain carries TRBV4-1 and TRBJ1-6; D not certain. This CDR3 is 16 amino acids long. CDR1 is MGHRA, CDR2 YSYEKL, per germline. V shed 2 bases and J shed 9 bases, with 17 bases lying between them. CDR3 sequence (DNA): TGCGCCAGCAGCCAAATAGTATCTAACGGTCTTTCACCCCTCCACTTT. Protein product: CASSQIVSNGLSPLHF.

This chain joins TRBV4-1 and TRBJ2-7; maybe TRBD1 (6 bases). CDR3 length equals 13 residues. Trimming took off 2 bases at V and 4 bases at J, with 9 bases between the two ends. Germline V gene lookup returns CDR1 MGHRA and CDR2 YSYEKL. The DNA of the CDR3 is TGCGCCAGCAGCCAACAACAGGGTTACGAGCAGTACTTC. It yields the protein CASSQQQGYEQYF.

The chain couples TRBV28 to TRBJ1-6, with 9 bases aligning to TRBD1. V lost 6 bases and J lost 10; bases outside the gene matches: 10. CDR3 length: 15 amino acids. Germline assignment: CDR1 MDHEN and CDR2 SYDVKM. The CDR3 here is CASRSPGTGRSPLHF. In DNA form, the CDR3 reads TGTGCCAGCAGGAGCCCAGGGACAGGGAGGTCACCCCTCCACTTT.

The chain couples TRBV20-1 to TRBJ1-6; 7 nucleotides line up with TRBD1. Germline CDR1 and CDR2: DFQATT and SNEGSKA (reference sequence). The CDR3 covers 13 residues. J lost 9 bases, V lost 3 bases, and 5 bases had no gene match. The CDR3 is CSARFRGISPLHF. In nucleotides, the CDR3 is TGCAGTGCTAGGTTCAGGGGGATTTCACCCCTCCACTTT.

The chain recombines TRBV20-1 with TRBJ2-3, with a weak D call TRBD2 (6 bases). The CDR3 length is 15 residues. Trimming left V 0 bases short and J 1 base short, with 11 bases between. From germline, CDR1 is DFQATT and CDR2 SNEGSKA (reference sequence). In DNA form, the CDR3 reads TGCAGTGCTAGAGATTTGGGGGGACGCACAGATACGCAGTATTTT. Translation: CSARDLGGRTDTQYF.

The rearrangement joins TRBV6-5 to TRBJ1-2; unclear D gene. CDR3 size: 14 residues. CDR1 is MNHEY and CDR2 is SVGAGI in the germline V gene. The ends were cut back, 2 bases at V and 4 bases at J, with 11 bases in the middle. This chain's CDR3 is CASSYKGSGYGYTF. The DNA for the CDR3 is TGTGCCAGCAGTTACAAGGGCAGTGGCTATGGCTACACCTTC.